This TCR beta chain is from a study of CD8+ T cells in alopecia areata. TCR sequencing used cDNA made by reverse transcription of extracted RNA. Some clones are missing from TCRdb's copy, which holds only in-frame ones; the method was immunoSEQ multiplex PCR. The data contain some 110,000 clones, roughly three fifths of them singletons. CDR3 length: 13 residues. V dropped 1 base and J dropped 4 bases, with 8 bases sitting between them. The germline V gene has CDR1 SGHKS and CDR2 YYEKEE (reference sequence). Regarding treatment: oral pan-JAK inhibitor, 5-10 mg twice daily. The starting material was CD8+ T cells sorted from blood, obtained at week 24, from a patient treated with tofacitinib. V gene TRBV5-5 combines with J gene TRBJ2-5; D not certain. The receptor was isolated from a human donor with alopecia areata. CDR3 nucleotide sequence: TGTGCCAGCAGCTTGTGGTCAGGAGAGACCCAGTACTTC. It yields the protein CASSLWSGETQYF.